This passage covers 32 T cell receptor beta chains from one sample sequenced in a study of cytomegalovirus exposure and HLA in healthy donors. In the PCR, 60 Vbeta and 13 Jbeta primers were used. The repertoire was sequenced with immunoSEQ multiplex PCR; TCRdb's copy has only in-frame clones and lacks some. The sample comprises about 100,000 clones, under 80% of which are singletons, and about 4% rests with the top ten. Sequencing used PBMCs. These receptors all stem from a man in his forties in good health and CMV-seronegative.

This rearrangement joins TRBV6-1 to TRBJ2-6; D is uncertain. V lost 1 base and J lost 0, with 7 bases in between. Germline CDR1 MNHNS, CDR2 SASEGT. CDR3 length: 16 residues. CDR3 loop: CASSEGQASGANVLTF. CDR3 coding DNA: TGTGCCAGCAGTGAAGGTCAGGCCTCTGGGGCCAACGTCCTGACTTTC.

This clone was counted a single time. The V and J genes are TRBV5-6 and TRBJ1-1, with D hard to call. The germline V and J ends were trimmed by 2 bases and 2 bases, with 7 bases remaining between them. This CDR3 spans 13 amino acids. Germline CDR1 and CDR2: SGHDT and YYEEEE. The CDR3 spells CASSFGGNTEAFF. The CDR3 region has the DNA TGTGCCAGCAGCTTTGGCGGAAACACTGAAGCTTTCTTT.

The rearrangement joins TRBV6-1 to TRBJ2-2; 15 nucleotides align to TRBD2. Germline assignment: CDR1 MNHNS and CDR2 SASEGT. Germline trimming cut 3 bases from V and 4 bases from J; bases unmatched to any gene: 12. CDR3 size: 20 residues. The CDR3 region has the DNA TGTGCCAGCAGTGAGGGGCGGACTAGCGGGGGGGCTAGAGTCACCGGGGAGCTGTTTTTT. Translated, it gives CASSEGRTSGGARVTGELFF.

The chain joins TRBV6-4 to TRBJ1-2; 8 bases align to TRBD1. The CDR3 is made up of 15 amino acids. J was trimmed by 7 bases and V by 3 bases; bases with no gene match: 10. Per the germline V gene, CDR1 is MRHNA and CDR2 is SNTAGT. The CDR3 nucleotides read TGTGCCAGCAGTGAAGGGACAGGATTACTCCGTGGCTACACCTTC. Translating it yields CASSEGTGLLRGYTF.

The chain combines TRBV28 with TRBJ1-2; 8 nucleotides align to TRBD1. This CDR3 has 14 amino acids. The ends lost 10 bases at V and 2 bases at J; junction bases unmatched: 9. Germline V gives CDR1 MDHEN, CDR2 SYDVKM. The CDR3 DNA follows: TGTGCCACAACGACAGGGGCGCGGAACTATGGCTACACCTTC. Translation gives CATTTGARNYGYTF.

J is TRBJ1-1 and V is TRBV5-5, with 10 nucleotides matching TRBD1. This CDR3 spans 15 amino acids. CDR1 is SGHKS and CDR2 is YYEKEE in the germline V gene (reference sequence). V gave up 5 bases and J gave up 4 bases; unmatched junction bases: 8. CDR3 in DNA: TGTGCCAGCAGTCGGGACAGGGGCTCCTTCACTGAAGCTTTCTTT. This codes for CASSRDRGSFTEAFF.

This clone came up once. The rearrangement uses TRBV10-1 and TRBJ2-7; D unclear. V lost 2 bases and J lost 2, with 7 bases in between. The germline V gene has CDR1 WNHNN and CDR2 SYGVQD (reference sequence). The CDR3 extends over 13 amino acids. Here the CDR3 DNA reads TGCGCCAGCAGTGAGCCAGAAACCTACGAGCAGTACTTC. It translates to CASSEPETYEQYF.

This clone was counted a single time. The CDR3 protein is CASSSTRPPPSGGARETQYF. The CDR3, as DNA: TGTGCCAGCAGCTCAACCCGGCCCCCCCCTAGCGGGGGGGCGCGAGAGACCCAGTACTTC. The V gene is TRBV5-4, the J gene TRBJ2-5; the match to TRBD2 covers 12 bases. V shed 3 bases, J shed 4 bases, and the junction held 19 bases outside the gene matches. This CDR3 has 20 residues. From germline, CDR1 is SGHNT and CDR2 YYREEE (reference sequence).

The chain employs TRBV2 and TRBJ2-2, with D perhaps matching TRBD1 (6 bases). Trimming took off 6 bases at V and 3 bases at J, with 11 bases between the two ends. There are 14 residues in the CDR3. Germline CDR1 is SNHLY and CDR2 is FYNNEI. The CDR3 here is CASSRGVYTGELFF. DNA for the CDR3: TGTGCCAGCAGCAGGGGCGTGTACACCGGGGAGCTGTTTTTT.

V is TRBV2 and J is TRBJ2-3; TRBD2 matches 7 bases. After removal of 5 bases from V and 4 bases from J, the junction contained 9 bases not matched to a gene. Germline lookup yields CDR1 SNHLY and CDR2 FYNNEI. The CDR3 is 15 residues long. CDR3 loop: CASSPGLSPSDTQYF. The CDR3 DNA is TGTGCCAGCAGTCCGGGACTAAGCCCGTCAGATACGCAGTATTTT.

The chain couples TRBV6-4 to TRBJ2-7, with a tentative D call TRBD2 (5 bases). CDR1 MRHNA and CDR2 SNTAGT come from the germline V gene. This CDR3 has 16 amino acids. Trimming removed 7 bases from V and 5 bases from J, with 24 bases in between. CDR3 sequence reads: CASNSRTRPALNEQYV. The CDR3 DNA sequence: TGTGCCAGCAATTCCAGGACTCGCCCGGCTCTCAACGAGCAGTACGTC.

The CDR3, as DNA: TGTGCCAGCAGTGAGGGCTATACGCAGTATTTT. Translating it yields CASSEGYTQYF. The V and J genes are TRBV2 and TRBJ2-3; D gene ambiguous. Germline-derived CDR1 and CDR2 are SNHLY and FYNNEI. CDR3 length: 11 amino acids. Trimming took 3 bases from V and 7 from J, leaving 5 bases between them.

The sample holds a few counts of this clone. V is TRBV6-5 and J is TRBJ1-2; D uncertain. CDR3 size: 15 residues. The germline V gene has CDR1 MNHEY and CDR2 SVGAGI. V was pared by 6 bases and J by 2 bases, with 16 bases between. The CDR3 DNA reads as TGTGCCAGCAGCCTCTCGGAGGTCATAAACTATGGCTACACCTTC. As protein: CASSLSEVINYGYTF.

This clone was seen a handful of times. CDR3 DNA sequence: TGCAGTGCAGGGGCGAATCAGCCCCAGCATTTT. It is translated as CSAGANQPQHF. The chain couples TRBV20-1 to TRBJ1-5; weak D call: TRBD1 (5 bases). Germline V gives CDR1 DFQATT, CDR2 SNEGSKA (reference sequence). Trimming stripped 6 bases from V and 4 bases from J, with 7 bases between. CDR3 length equals 11 residues.

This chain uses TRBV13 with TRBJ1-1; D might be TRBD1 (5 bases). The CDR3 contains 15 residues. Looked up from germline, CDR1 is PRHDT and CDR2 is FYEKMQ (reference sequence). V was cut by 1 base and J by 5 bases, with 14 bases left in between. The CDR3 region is CASSLAGQGRTEAFF. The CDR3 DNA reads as TGTGCCAGCAGCTTAGCGGGTCAGGGTCGGACTGAAGCTTTCTTT. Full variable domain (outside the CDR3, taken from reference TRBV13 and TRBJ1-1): AAGVIQSPRHLIKEKRETATLKCYPIPRHDTVYWYQQGPGQDPQFLISFYEKMQSDKGSIPDRFSAQQFSDYHSELNMSSLELGDSALYFCASSLAGQGRTEAFFGQGTRLTVV.

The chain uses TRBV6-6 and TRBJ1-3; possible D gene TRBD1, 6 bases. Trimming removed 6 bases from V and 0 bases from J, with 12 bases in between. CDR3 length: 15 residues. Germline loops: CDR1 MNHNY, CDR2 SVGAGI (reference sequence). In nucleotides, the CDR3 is TGTGCCAGCAGGGACAGCCCCCTCTCTGGAAACACCATATATTTT. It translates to CASRDSPLSGNTIYF.

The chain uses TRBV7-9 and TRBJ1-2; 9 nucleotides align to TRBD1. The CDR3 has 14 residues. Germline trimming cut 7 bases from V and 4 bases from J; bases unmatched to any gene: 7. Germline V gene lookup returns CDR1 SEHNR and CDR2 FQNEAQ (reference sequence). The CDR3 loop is CASTRDRDSYGYTF. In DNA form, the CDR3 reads TGTGCCAGCACCCGGGACAGGGACTCCTATGGCTACACCTTC.

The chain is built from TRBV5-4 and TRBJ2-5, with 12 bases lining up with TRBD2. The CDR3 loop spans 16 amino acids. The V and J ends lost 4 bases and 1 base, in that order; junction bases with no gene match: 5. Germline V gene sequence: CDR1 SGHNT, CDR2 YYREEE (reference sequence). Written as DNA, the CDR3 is TGTGCCAGCAGCGCAGGACTAGCGGGGATCCAAGAGACCCAGTACTTC. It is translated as CASSAGLAGIQETQYF.

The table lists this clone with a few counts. CDR3 protein: CASTEGVDGYTF. CDR3 in DNA: TGTGCCAGCACCGAAGGGGTAGATGGCTACACCTTC. The chain combines TRBV2 with TRBJ1-2; D perhaps matches TRBD1 (5 bases). This CDR3 contains 12 residues. Trimming left V 7 bases short and J 6 bases short, with 12 bases between. CDR1 SNHLY and CDR2 FYNNEI come from the germline V gene. Full variable domain (rest looked up from reference TRBV2 and TRBJ1-2): EPEVTQTPSHQVTQMGQEVILRCVPISNHLYFYWYRQILGQKVEFLVSFYNNEISEKSEIFDDQFSVERPDGSNFTLKIRSTKLEDSAMYFCASTEGVDGYTFGSGTRLTVV.

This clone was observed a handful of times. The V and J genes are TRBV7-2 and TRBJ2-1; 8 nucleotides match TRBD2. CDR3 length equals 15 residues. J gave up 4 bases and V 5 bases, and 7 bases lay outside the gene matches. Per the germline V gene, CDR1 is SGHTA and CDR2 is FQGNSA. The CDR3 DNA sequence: TGTGCCAGCAGCCCAGAGCGGGGGACTTACAATGAGCAGTTCTTC. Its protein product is CASSPERGTYNEQFF.

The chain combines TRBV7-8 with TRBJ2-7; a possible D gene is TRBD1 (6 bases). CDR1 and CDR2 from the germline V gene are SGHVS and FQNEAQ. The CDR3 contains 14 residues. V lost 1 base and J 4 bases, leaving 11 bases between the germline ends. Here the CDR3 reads CASSLVRGWYEQYF. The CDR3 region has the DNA TGTGCCAGCAGCTTAGTAAGGGGGTGGTACGAGCAGTACTTC.

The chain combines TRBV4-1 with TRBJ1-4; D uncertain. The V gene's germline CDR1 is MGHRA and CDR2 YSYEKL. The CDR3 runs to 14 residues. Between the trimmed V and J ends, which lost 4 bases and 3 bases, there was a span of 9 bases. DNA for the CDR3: TGCGCCAGCAGCCCCCCGTGGCCTAATGAAAAACTGTTTTTT. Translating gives CASSPPWPNEKLFF.

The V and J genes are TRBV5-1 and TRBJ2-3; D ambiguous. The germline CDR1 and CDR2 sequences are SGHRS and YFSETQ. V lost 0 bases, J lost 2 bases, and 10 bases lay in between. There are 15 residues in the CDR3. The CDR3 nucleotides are TGCGCCAGCAGCTTGGTGGGCCGAGTCACAGATACGCAGTATTTT. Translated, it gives CASSLVGRVTDTQYF.

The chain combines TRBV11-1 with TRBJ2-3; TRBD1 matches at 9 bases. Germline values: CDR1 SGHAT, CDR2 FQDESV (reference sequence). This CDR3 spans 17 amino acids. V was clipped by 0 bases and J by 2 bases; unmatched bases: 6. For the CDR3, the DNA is TGTGCCAGCAGCTTAGCATTACAGGGGGCGACCACAGATACGCAGTATTTT. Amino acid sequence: CASSLALQGATTDTQYF.

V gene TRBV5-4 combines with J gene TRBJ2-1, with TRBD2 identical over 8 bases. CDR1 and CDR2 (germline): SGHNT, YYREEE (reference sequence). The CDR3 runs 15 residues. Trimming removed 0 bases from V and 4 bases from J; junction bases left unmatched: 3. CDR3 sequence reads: CASSLAGGRYNEQFF. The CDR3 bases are TGTGCCAGCAGCTTGGCGGGGGGGCGGTACAATGAGCAGTTCTTC.

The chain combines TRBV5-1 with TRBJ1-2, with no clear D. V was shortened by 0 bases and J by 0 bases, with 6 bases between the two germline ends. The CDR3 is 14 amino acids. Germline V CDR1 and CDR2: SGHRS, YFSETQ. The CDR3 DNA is TGCGCCAGCAGCTTGGTGGAGTCTAACTATGGCTACACCTTC. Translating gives CASSLVESNYGYTF.

CDR3 sequence reads: CASNQQGENTEAFF. The CDR3 nucleotides read TGTGCCAGCAATCAACAGGGCGAGAACACTGAAGCTTTCTTT. V and J are TRBV6-5 and TRBJ1-1; tentatively, D is TRBD1 (6 bases). The germline V gene has CDR1 MNHEY and CDR2 SVGAGI. The CDR3 has 14 amino acids. Trimming removed 7 bases from V and 1 base from J, with 13 bases in between.

CDR3 in amino acids: CASSQDTAGRAEAFF. The CDR3 DNA follows: TGCGCCAGCAGCCAAGATACGGCAGGGAGGGCTGAAGCTTTCTTT. V and J are TRBV4-3 and TRBJ1-1; the D gene is possibly TRBD1 (5 bases). This CDR3 has 15 residues. V was pared by 0 bases and J by 6 bases, with 14 bases between. The germline V gene encodes CDR1 LGHNA and CDR2 YSLEER.

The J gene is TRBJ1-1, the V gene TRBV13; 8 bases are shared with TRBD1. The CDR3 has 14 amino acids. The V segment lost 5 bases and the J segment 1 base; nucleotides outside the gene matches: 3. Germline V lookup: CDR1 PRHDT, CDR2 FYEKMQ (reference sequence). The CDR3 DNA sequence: TGTGCCAGCAGCAGAGGACAGGGGAACACTGAAGCTTTCTTT. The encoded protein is CASSRGQGNTEAFF.

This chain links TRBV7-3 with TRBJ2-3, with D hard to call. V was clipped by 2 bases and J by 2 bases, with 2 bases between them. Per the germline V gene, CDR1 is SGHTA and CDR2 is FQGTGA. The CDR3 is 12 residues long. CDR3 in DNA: TGTGCCAGCAGCTTATACACAGATACGCAGTATTTT. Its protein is CASSLYTDTQYF.

The CDR3 protein is CASSPRETEAFF. The CDR3 DNA is TGTGCCAGCTCTCCGCGTGAGACTGAAGCTTTCTTT. The chain links TRBV18 to TRBJ1-1; D is unresolved. The V end lost 6 bases, the J end lost 5 bases, and 10 bases lay between the germline ends. The CDR3 consists of 12 residues. Germline CDR1 and CDR2: KGHSH and LQKENI.

CDR3 DNA: TGCGCCAGCATGGTTGGGACAGGGACAACAGATACGCAGTATTTT. It yields the protein CASMVGTGTTDTQYF. The V call is TRBV5-1, the J call TRBJ2-3, with 9 bases lining up with TRBD1. The length of the CDR3 is 15 residues. V lost 6 bases and J lost 3; bases outside the gene matches: 8. CDR1 and CDR2 from the germline V gene are SGHRS and YFSETQ.